This record covers a single TCR beta chain. Its antigen remains undetermined. No much larger clonotype is one base removed from it; base qualities were not supplied. The immunoSEQ Assay, a bias-controlled multiplex PCR, was used to amplify TCRbeta CDR3 regions from genomic DNA. Per the original workflow: The number of nucleated cells in each sample was estimated from the amplification of reference gene primers within the assay. To quantify the absolute abundance of each unique TCRbeta CDR3 rearrangement, sequence reads were collapsed and filtered. For each sample, productive Simpson clonality was calculated by taking the square root of Simpson's diversity index across productive rearrangements. The immuneACCESS repertoire file appears here via TCRdb, limited to in-frame rearrangements. These files lack a portion of the clones; in checked studies, under half of the deficit traces to unresolved V genes, and the cause of the others is not known. The DNA was the basis for D and trimming; V, J and clone size are from that table. This sample gives 200,000 to 250,000 clones in total; roughly four fifths of them show up just once. The ten largest make up 15% of the sample.

Enrolling through a virtual design, the prospective study's participants ranged in age from roughly 18 to 95 years and lived across roughly 24 United States geographic areas. To assign participants to cohorts, the prospective study relied on clinical history that participants themselves reported in a screening survey and a study questionnaire. For ImmuneRACE Cohort 3, a participant was defined as recovered based on two consecutive negative NP/OP PCR tests, clearance by a healthcare professional, or resolution of symptoms. In the prospective study, mobile phlebotomists collected whole blood, serum and a nasopharyngeal or oropharyngeal swab from each participant. Additional blood draws and questionnaires over an approximately two-month period could optionally be provided by prospective study participants. Before DNA extraction, prospective study blood samples were shipped either frozen or at room temperature.

At the junction V is shortened by 3 bases and J by 0 bases, with 19 bases in between. The CDR3 has 19 amino acids, counting the end cysteine and phenylalanine. Solely the CDR3 DNA is kept, with 57 bases framed from the first base. Looking up the germline V gene yields CDR1 SGDLS and CDR2 YYNGEE. These data are taken from a study of blood T cell repertoires in COVID-19 (dated by TCRdb to 2020 to 2021). For the wider study: Collaborator samples came from the United States, Italy and Spain and covered acute and convalescent phases of COVID-19. The prospective study material was composed of cDNA or gDNA derived from T cells, B-cell-depleted T cells, or PBMCs. The dataset comprised deeply sampled blood TCRbeta repertoires from subjects exposed to, actively infected with, or recovered from COVID-19. A freely available public database, intended as a resource for researchers studying the immune response to SARS-CoV-2, is where the repertoires were released. Samples were obtained from the ongoing ImmuneRACE study (first 160 participants) and from some 1,300 subjects provided by 6 global collaborators. The sample metadata nearly always contained a de-identified subject ID, COVID-19 status, age in years and sex. Where HLA class I and class II types were available, the types were taken from metadata supplied by the sample provider, not from assay-based typing.

Results and caveats for the whole study, not just this receptor: The quantity of clinical and demographic metadata differed by source and by participant and was supplied without curation.

Recombination joined TRBV9 with TRBJ2-6; perhaps TRBD1 is the D gene, with 9 bases matching. This sequence was found in a man aged 40-49 years who had recovered from COVID-19. Sequencing was done on a sample of PBMCs or T cells enriched from blood (not recorded which). The DNA reads as follows: TGTGCCAGCAGCGCGGGAGGGGACAGGGTGTTCTCTGGGGCCAACGTCCTGACTTTC. This gives the protein CASSAGGDRVFSGANVLTF.